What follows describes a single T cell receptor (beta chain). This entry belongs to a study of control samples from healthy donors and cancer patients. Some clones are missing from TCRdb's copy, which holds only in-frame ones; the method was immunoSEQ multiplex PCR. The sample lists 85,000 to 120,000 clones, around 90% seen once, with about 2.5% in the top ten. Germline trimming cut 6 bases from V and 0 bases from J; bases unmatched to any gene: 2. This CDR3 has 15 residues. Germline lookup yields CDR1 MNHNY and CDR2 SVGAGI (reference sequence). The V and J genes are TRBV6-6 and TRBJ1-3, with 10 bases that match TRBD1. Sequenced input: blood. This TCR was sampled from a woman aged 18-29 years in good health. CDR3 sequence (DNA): TGTGCCAGCAGCGACAGGGGGCTCTCTGGAAACACCATATATTTT. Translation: CASSDRGLSGNTIYF.